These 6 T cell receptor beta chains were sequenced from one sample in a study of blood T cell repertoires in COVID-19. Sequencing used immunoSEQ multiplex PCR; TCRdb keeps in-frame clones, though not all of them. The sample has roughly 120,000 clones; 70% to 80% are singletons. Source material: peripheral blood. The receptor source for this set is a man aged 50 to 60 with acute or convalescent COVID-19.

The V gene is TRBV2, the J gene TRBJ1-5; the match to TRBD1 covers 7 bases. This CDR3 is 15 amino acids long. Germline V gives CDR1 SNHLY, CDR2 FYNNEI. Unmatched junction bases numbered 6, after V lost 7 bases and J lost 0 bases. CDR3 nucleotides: TGTGCCAGCACTACAGGGGCATATAGCAATCAGCCCCAGCATTTT. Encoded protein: CASTTGAYSNQPQHF.

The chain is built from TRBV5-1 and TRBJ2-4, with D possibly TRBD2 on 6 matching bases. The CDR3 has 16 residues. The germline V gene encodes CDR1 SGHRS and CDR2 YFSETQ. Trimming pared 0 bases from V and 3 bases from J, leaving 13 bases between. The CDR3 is CASSLGFREDKNIQYF. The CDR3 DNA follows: TGCGCCAGCAGCTTGGGTTTCAGGGAGGACAAAAACATTCAGTACTTC.

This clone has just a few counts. As DNA, the CDR3 is TGTGCCAGCAGCTTCCCGGGACAGGGGGACGAGCAGTACTTC. This codes for CASSFPGQGDEQYF. V is TRBV11-1 and J is TRBJ2-7, with 11 bases matching TRBD1. The CDR3 is made up of 14 amino acids. The trim removed 3 bases at V and 5 bases at J, leaving 3 bases unmatched. CDR1 SGHAT and CDR2 FQDESV come from the germline V gene (reference sequence).

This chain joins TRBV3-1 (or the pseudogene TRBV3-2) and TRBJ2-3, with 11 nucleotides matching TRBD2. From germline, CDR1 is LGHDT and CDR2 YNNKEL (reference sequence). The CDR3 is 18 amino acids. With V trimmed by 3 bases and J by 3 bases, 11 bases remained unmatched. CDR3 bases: TGTGCCAGCAGCCAGGCCTCGTTAGCGGGGGGGCTGACAGATACGCAGTATTTT. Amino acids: CASSQASLAGGLTDTQYF.

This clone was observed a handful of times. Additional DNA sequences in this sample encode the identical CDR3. DNA for the CDR3: TGTGCCAGCAGCGTTGACAGGGTGAACACTGAAGCTTTCTTT. This encodes CASSVDRVNTEAFF. The rearrangement uses TRBV2 and TRBJ1-1; TRBD1 matches at 7 bases. The ends lost 6 bases at V and 0 bases at J; junction bases unmatched: 4. The CDR3 has 14 amino acids. From germline, CDR1 is SNHLY and CDR2 FYNNEI.

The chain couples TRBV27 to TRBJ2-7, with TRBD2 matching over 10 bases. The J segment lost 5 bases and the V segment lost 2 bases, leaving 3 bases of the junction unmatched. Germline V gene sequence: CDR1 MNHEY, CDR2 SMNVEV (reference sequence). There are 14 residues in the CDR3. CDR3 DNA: TGTGCCAGCAGTTTAAGCCTAGCGGGAGACGAGCAGTACTTC. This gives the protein CASSLSLAGDEQYF.